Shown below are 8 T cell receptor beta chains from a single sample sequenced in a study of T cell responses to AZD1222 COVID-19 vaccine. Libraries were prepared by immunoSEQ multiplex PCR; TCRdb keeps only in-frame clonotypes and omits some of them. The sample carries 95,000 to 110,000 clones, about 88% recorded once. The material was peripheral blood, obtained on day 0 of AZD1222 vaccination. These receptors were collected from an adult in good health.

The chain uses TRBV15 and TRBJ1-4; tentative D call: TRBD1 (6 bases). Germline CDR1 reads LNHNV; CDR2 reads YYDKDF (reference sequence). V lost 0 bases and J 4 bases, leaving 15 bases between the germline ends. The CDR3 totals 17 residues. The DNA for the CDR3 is TGTGCCACCAGCAGAGAAACCTTCGGGGGCCGTAATGAAAAACTGTTTTTT. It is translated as CATSRETFGGRNEKLFF.

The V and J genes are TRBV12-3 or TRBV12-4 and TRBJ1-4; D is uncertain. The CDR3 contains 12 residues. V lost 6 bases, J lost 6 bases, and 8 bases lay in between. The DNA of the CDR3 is TGTGCCAGCAGCCGAACAGATGAAAAACTGTTTTTT. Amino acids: CASSRTDEKLFF.

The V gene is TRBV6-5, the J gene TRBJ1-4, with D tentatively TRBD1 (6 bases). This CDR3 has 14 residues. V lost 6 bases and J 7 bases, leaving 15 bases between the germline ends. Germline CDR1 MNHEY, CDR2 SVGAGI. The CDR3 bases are TGTGCCAGCAGCCAACAGGGTTTAGGTGAAAAACTGTTTTTT. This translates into CASSQQGLGEKLFF.

DNA of the CDR3: TGTGCCTTGAAGCGGGACATCTCCTACGAGCAGTACTTC. Amino acids: CALKRDISYEQYF. The chain recombines TRBV30 with TRBJ2-7; D may be TRBD2 (7 bases). The CDR3 runs to 13 residues. Germline V gives CDR1 GTSNPN, CDR2 SVGIG (reference sequence). The V gene lost 7 bases and the J gene lost 0 bases, with 13 bases spanning the gap.

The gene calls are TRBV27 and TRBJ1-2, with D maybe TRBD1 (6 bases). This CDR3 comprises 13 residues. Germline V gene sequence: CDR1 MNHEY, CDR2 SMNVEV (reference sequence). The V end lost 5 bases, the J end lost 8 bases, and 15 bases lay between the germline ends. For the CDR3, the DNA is TGTGCCAGCAGTCGAGGGGGGACGGAAGGCTACACCTTC. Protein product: CASSRGGTEGYTF.

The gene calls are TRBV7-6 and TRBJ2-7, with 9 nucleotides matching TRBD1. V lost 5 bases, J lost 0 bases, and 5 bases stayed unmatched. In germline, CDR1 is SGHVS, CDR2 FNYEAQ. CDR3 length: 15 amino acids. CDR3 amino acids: CASSEQGAFSYEQYF. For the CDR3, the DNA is TGTGCCAGCAGCGAACAGGGGGCCTTCTCCTACGAGCAGTACTTC.

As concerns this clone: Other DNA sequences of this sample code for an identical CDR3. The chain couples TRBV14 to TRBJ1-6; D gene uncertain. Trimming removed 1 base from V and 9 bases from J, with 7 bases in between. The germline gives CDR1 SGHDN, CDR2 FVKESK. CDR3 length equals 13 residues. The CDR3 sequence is CASSQGSGSPLHF. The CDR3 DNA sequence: TGTGCCAGCAGCCAAGGTAGTGGTTCACCCCTCCACTTT. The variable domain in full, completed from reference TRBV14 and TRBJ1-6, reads EAGVTQFPSHSVIEKGQTVTLRCDPISGHDNLYWYRRVMGKEIKFLLHFVKESKQDESGMPNNRFLAERTGGTYSTLKVQPAELEDSGVYFCASSQGSGSPLHFGNGTRLTVT.

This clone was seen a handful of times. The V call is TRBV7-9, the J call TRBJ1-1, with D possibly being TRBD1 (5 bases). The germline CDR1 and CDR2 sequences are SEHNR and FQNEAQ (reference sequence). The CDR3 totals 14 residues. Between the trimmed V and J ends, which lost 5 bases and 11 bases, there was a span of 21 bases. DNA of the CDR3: TGTGCCAGCAGCCCCGCCGACACCATGGGGGTCGCTTTCTTT. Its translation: CASSPADTMGVAFF.